A selection of T cell receptor beta chains follows, all from one sample in a study of T-cell reconstitution after alpha-beta-depleted transplantation in children. TCRdb re-derived calls from the PCR reads in MiXCR, one entry per CDR3 protein. This sample carries some 310,000 distinct CDR3 sequences, 20% to 30% of them seen once, and the ten largest clones take approximately 11%. The sample in question was PBMCs, mostly from graft donor cells, obtained 180 days after TCRalphabeta/CD19-depleted stem cell transplant. The receptors were gathered from a male patient younger than 18 who had a stem cell transplant for acute lymphoblastic leukemia, so the T cells may come from the graft donor. Both conserved end residues are part of each CDR3. D genes are given only for firm matches.

>TRBJ2-7|14|TRBV12-3/TRBV12-4|TRBD2
CASTLGRGSYEQYF
>TRBJ1-1|17|TRBV10-3|.
CAISEWGGLRMNTEAFF
>TRBJ2-1|13|TRBV20-1|TRBD2
CSALAGPYNEQFF
>TRBJ2-3|16|TRBV5-6|.
CASSLMLAYSTDTQYF
>TRBJ2-5|12|TRBV5-1|.
CASSLRGETQYF
>TRBJ2-7|15|TRBV20-1|TRBD2
CSARDSREASYEQYF
>TRBJ2-7|14|TRBV20-1|TRBD2
CSASRLAAPYEQYF
>TRBJ2-3|12|TRBV6-6|TRBD1
CASSLPGQDQYF
>TRBJ1-1|15|TRBV28|TRBD1
CASSLRDRLNTEAFF
>TRBJ1-2|16|TRBV12-3/TRBV12-4|.
CASSFYPTTGSYGYTF
>TRBJ2-3|15|TRBV5-1|TRBD2
CASSLEVAGDDTQYF
>TRBJ1-1|15|TRBV18|.
CASSPPQGPNTEAFF
>TRBJ2-2|14|TRBV7-3|.
CASSGHNGVGELFF
>TRBJ2-4|16|TRBV15|TRBD1
CATSRRDRVAKNIQYF
>TRBJ2-3|17|TRBV9|.
CASSVTSGTGGTDTQYF
>TRBJ1-2|15|TRBV5-1|.
CASSLTGANLYGYTF
>TRBJ2-3|13|TRBV25-1|.
CASRGLLRDTQYF
>TRBJ1-2|16|TRBV5-1|TRBD1
CASSFLQGSRSDGYTF
>TRBJ2-4|10|TRBV6-1|.
CASSALSTYF
>TRBJ2-2|15|TRBV29-1|.
CSVEDRGRATGELFF
>TRBJ2-5|15|TRBV10-3|TRBD1
CAISEVTGGQETQYF
>TRBJ2-3|15|TRBV10-1|TRBD2
CASSGGTSGTDTQYF
>TRBJ2-7|17|TRBV7-9|TRBD1
CASSSGTGTLGAYEQYF
>TRBJ2-6|22|TRBV11-3|.
CASSLVGQGLKILPSGANVLTF
>TRBJ1-3|15|TRBV29-1|.
CSVVPSFSSGNTIYF
>TRBJ1-4|16|TRBV7-2|.
CASSPWTAPTNEKLFF
>TRBJ2-1|13|TRBV7-9|TRBD1
CASSLTGANEQFF
>TRBJ2-7|11|TRBV20-1|.
CSAKQYYEQYF
>TRBJ1-5|13|TRBV3-1|TRBD1
CAGRQGLDQPQHF
>TRBJ1-1|14|TRBV27|.
CASSFRGSNTEAFF
>TRBJ1-6|15|TRBV20-1|.
CSARRPGPRGSPLHF
>TRBJ2-7|14|TRBV5-1|.
CASRGFGGPYEQYF
>TRBJ2-7|15|TRBV4-1|.
CASSQGPGTPYEQYF
>TRBJ2-1|14|TRBV20-1|TRBD2
CSARGLAGVLEQFF